This TCR beta chain was sequenced in a study of cytomegalovirus exposure and HLA in healthy donors. Findings and limits, study-wide: The classifier reportedly diagnosed cytomegalovirus status with high sensitivity and specificity. Excluded were some V segments that proved indistinguishable, including TRBV6-2 and TRBV6-3. About 90% or about 30% of the time was how often most TCR beta V segments were productive, according to an earlier analysis. One variant, a missense change in DCLRE1C, was linked in a later analysis to TCR beta V- and J-gene trimming.

V was trimmed by 5 bases and J by 0 bases, leaving 8 bases between them. The CDR3 runs to 14 residues. The germline V gene encodes CDR1 MDHEN and CDR2 SYDVKM. This clone was seen only a few times. Its specificity is unknown. The PCR contained 60 Vbeta and 13 Jbeta primers. Sequencing used immunoSEQ multiplex PCR; TCRdb keeps in-frame clones, though not all of them. The sample includes over 150,000 clones, around four fifths of them seen just once. The V gene is TRBV28, the J gene TRBJ1-5; no clear D. The material sequenced was PBMCs. This TCR was recovered from a woman aged 55-70 years in good health and CMV-seropositive. The CDR3 DNA reads as TGTGCCAGCAGTCAACATCTTAGCAATCAGCCCCAGCATTTT. Translation: CASSQHLSNQPQHF.